The T cell receptor (beta chain) described here comes from a study of human T cells and chemical hapten exposure (dated by TCRdb to about 2021). At the level of the whole study: The libraries were sequenced as a pool, and the TCR yield per sample differed mostly because of small variations in library volumes within the pool. Peripheral blood TCR repertoire changes were tracked in vivo in alopecia patients during primary and secondary sensitization to the hapten diphenylcyclopropenone (DPC). Both TCR alpha and TCR beta chains were sequenced from each blood RNA sample.

Sequences SGHDT (CDR1) and YYEEEE (CDR2) are obtained from the germline V gene. From V the trimming removes 4 bases and from J it removes 2 bases, while the gene matches leave 11 bases of the junction unaccounted for. Including cysteine and phenylalanine, the CDR3 has 16 amino acids. Just CDR3 DNA is preserved here, 48 bases in frame from base 1. Library prep was done by RACE. The sequencing machine was a NextSeq 500. Library preparation attached unique molecular identifiers to individual cDNA molecules for quantitative, reproducible TCR counting. The published analysis was carried out like this. The median number of TCRs per sample was 90,000 to 100,000, ranging from roughly 23,224 to 690,600. V, J and CDR3 annotation of the TCR reads was performed with the Decombinator software suite. For the PS versus PT1 abundance plots, all samples were subsampled to the same number of TCRs (28,000). TCRs were defined as expanded if absent before sensitization and observed at least eight times at the 2-week time point. Using fastp at Q25 and MiXCR, TCRdb reprocessed the public reads and kept productive beta chains. Each CDR3 protein appears once, grouped with its most common genes and DNA. TCRdb assigned the V and J calls; the authors' analysis was not used. The sample contains approximately 45,000 distinct CDR3 sequences, about 4.5% of them found a single time. The ten largest clones represent 1.5% to 2% of the sample.

Study-level results and caveats: DPC sensitization did not change how many TCRs were above 1 in 1000 frequency, and no evidence was found of alterations in global repertoire structure. After repeated subsampling, the strength of the expansion versus patch-test correlation and the threshold at which it became significant changed.

The sample's time point label is to be understood as: healthy volunteer bleed at 2 weeks. Total RNA was extracted from unfractionated whole blood that had been collected in Tempus Blood RNA tubes. Five healthy volunteers served as TCR sequencing controls and were bled at day 0, 2 weeks and 6 weeks. This clonotype was recorded many times. Its recognized antigen is unknown. Nothing much larger sits one base from this clone, and base qualities are not available. The origin of this receptor is a female donor in good health. Some clones in this sample may be carry-over from other donors' samples. The chain employs TRBV5-6 and TRBJ1-1, with TRBD1 matching 7 junction bases. Source material: whole blood. The nucleotide sequence reads as follows: TGTGCCAGCAGCCCCATCTCGCGACAGGGAAACACTGAAGCTTTCTTT. Its protein product is CASSPISRQGNTEAFF.